This T cell receptor (beta chain) was profiled in a study of blood T cell repertoires in COVID-19. Study at large: Samples representing acute and convalescent COVID-19 were sourced from the United States, Italy and Spain.

Trimming stripped 4 bases from V and 7 bases from J, with 11 bases between. Germline values: CDR1 GTSNPN, CDR2 SVGIG (reference sequence). This CDR3 comprises 13 residues. Assay: immunoSEQ multiplex PCR; the TCRdb copy retains only in-frame clones and omits some. The data show tens of thousands of clones, 65% to 85% seen once. V is TRBV30 and J is TRBJ1-6, with a weak D call TRBD1 (6 bases). Sample: peripheral blood. The TCR originated in a man in his fifties or sixties with acute or convalescent COVID-19. The DNA for the CDR3 is TGTGCCTGGAATCAGGGGAACAATTCACCCCTCCACTTT. This gives the protein CAWNQGNNSPLHF.